This T cell receptor beta chain was retrieved from a study of blood T cell repertoires in COVID-19. Background on the study: Donors in the United States, Italy and Spain gave samples during acute or convalescent COVID-19. From T cells, B-cell-depleted T cells, or PBMCs came the material, which was cDNA or gDNA.

Methods used by the authors: Reference gene primer amplification yielded estimated nucleated cell counts. The table came from immunoSEQ multiplex PCR; TCRdb's copy has only in-frame clones and leaves some out. From that table come the V and J calls and clone size; the DNA was used to work out D and trimming. The data contain roughly 120,000 clones, approximately 90% of them singletons. CDR1 and CDR2 (germline): SGDLS, YYNGEE. The V gene lost 4 bases and the J gene lost 5 bases, with 15 bases spanning the gap. This CDR3 spans 14 amino acids. The sequenced sample consisted of peripheral blood. The chain is built from TRBV9 and TRBJ1-2; D unresolved. The receptor comes from a human donor with active COVID-19. The donor label of this sample is uncertain. The CDR3 DNA reads as TGTGCCAGCAGCCCCCGGGGAGGAAATTATGGCTACACCTTC. Translating gives CASSPRGGNYGYTF.